This TCR beta chain was documented in a study of early T cells in non-severe SARS-CoV-2 infection. As for the study in general: Whole-blood bulk RNA, unsorted, was sequenced, and chains were unpaired.

The germline CDR1 and CDR2 sequences are DFQATT and SNEGSKA (reference sequence). V lost 4 bases to trimming and J lost 3 bases, with 16 bases between them. This CDR3 contains 14 residues. TCRdb fed the 5' RACE reads into MiXCR, producing one record per CDR3 protein. This repertoire shows 70,000 to 90,000 distinct CDR3 sequences, roughly 12% found once; its top ten account for about 3.5%. This clonotype appeared many times. This receptor was obtained from an adult who was a healthcare worker with PCR-confirmed SARS-CoV-2 infection or an uninfected control (not recorded which). The chain links TRBV20-1 to TRBJ2-7, with D possibly TRBD2 on 7 matching bases. The source material was whole blood. Here the CDR3 DNA reads TGCAGTGCTACCATAGGGGGGGCAGGCTACGAGCAGTACTTC. Translated: CSATIGGAGYEQYF.